This TCR beta chain is drawn from a study of cytomegalovirus exposure and HLA in healthy donors. Points from the study as a whole: In the analysis, some V segments, TRBV6-2 and TRBV6-3 included, were excluded as indistinguishable. Solely CMV serostatus was available to characterize immune exposure. It was likely that a cluster of highly shared sequence variants was a sequencing artifact.

This PCR relied on a set of 60 Vbeta primers and 13 Jbeta primers. Sequencing was performed with immunoSEQ multiplex PCR; in TCRdb, only in-frame clones are kept and a portion is missing. The sample yields fewer than 95,000 clones, around 85% seen once. Trimming took 6 bases from V and 2 from J, leaving 15 bases between them. The CDR3 loop spans 15 amino acids. Germline assignment: CDR1 LNHDA and CDR2 SQIVND (reference sequence). With respect to this clone: The antigen remains unidentified.

Sequencing was carried out using PBMCs. The TCR originated in a man aged 35 to 55 in good health and CMV-seropositive. This sequence joins TRBV19 and TRBJ2-3; TRBD2 might be the D (6 bases). This CDR3 is CASRMGLTTTDTQYF. CDR3 nucleotide sequence: TGTGCCAGTAGGATGGGACTGACGACCACAGATACGCAGTATTTT. Based on the CDR3 plus reference TRBV19 and TRBJ2-3, the full variable domain is DGGITQSPKYLFRKEGQNVTLSCEQNLNHDAMYWYRQDPGQGLRLIYYSQIVNDFQKGDIAEGYSVSREKKESFPLTVTSAQKNPTAFYLCASRMGLTTTDTQYFGPGTRLTVL.